This T cell receptor (beta chain) came from a study of cytomegalovirus exposure and HLA in healthy donors. Study findings and constraints: Cytomegalovirus-associated TCR beta chains were listed, numbering more than 150. Most TCR sequences were rare, but some public TCRs occurred in many donors.

Donors were ostensibly healthy at sampling, although undocumented immune exposures were probable. The study ran its PCR with 60 Vbeta and 13 Jbeta primers. TCRdb's table, derived via immunoSEQ multiplex PCR, lists solely in-frame clones and lacks some. The sample carries about 210,000 clones, under 85% recorded once. Regarding this clone: No antigen is known for it.

Germline V lookup: CDR1 GTSNPN, CDR2 SVGIG (reference sequence). The CDR3 has 13 amino acids. The V and J ends lost 0 bases and 5 bases respectively, with 10 bases between them. The sample was PBMCs. The origin of this receptor is a woman between 50 and 59 years old in good health and CMV-seropositive. The chain joins TRBV30 to TRBJ2-5; maybe TRBD1 (5 bases). The CDR3 loop is CAWSVVGAETQYF. CDR3 in DNA: TGTGCCTGGAGTGTGGTTGGGGCGGAGACCCAGTACTTC.